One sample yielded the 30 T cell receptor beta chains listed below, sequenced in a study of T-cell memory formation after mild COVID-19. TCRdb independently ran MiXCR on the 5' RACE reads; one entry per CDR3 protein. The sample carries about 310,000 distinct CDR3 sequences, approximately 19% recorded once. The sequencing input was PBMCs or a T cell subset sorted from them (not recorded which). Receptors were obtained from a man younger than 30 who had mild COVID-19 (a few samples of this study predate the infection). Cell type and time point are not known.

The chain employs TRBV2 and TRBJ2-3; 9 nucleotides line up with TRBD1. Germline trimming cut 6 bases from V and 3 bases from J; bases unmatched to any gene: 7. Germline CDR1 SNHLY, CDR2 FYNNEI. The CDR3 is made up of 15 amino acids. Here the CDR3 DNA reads TGTGCCAGCAGAGCACAGGGGGCAGGGACAGATACGCAGTATTTT. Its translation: CASRAQGAGTDTQYF.

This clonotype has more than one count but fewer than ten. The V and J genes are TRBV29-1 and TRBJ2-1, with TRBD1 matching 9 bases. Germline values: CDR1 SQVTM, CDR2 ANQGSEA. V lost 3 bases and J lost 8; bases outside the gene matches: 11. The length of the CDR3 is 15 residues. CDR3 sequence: CSVEGSRDRDYEQFF. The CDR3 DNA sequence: TGCAGCGTTGAGGGGTCCCGGGACAGGGATTATGAGCAGTTCTTC.

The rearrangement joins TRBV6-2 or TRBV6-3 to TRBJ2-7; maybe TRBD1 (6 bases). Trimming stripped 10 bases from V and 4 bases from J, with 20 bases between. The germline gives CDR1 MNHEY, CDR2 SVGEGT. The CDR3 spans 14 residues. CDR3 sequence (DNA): TGTGCCACAAGCGACAGGTCGGCGTCGTACGAGCAGTACTTC. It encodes CATSDRSASYEQYF.

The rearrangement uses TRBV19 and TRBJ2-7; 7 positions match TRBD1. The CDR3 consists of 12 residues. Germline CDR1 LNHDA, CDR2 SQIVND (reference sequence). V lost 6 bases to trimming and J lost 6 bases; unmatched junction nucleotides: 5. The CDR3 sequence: CASSRQGCEQYV. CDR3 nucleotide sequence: TGTGCCAGTAGCCGACAGGGCTGCGAGCAGTACGTC.

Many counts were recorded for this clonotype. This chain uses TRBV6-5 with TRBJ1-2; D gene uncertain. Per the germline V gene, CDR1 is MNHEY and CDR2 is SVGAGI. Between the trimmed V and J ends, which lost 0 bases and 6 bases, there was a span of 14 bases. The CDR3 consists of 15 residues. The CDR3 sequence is CASSYSLGGLDGYTF. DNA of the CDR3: TGTGCCAGCAGTTACTCCCTCGGAGGGCTGGATGGCTACACCTTC.

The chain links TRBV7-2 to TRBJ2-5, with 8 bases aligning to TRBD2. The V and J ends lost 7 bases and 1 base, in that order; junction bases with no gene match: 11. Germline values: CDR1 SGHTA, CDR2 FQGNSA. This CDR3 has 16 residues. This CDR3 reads CASTAGAGGAQETQYF. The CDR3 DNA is TGTGCCAGCACTGCTGGGGCCGGGGGGGCCCAAGAGACCCAGTACTTC.

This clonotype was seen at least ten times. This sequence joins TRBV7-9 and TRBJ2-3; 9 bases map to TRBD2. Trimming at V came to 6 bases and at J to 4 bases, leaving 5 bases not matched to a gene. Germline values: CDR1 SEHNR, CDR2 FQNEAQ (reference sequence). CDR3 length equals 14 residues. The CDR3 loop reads CASSPSGAADTQYF. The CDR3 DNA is TGTGCCAGCAGTCCTAGCGGGGCGGCAGATACGCAGTATTTT.

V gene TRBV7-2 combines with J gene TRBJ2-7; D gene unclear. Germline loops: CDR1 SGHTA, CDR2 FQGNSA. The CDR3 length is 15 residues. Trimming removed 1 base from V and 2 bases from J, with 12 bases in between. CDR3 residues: CASSLDGLRPYEQYF. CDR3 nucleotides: TGTGCCAGCAGCTTAGACGGCCTACGACCCTACGAGCAGTACTTC. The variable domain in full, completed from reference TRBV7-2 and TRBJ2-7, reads GAGVSQSPSNKVTEKGKDVELRCDPISGHTALYWYRQSLGQGLEFLIYFQGNSAPDKSGLPSDRFSAERTGGSVSTLTIQRTQQEDSAVYLCASSLDGLRPYEQYFGPGTRLTVT.

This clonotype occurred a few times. The CDR3 protein is CASSQAVGGSPLHF. The DNA of the CDR3 is TGCGCCAGCAGCCAAGCGGTTGGGGGTTCACCCCTCCACTTT. The chain carries TRBV4-1 and TRBJ1-6; tentative D call: TRBD1 (5 bases). V lost 1 base and J lost 9, with 10 bases in between. The CDR3 sequence is 14 residues long. The germline V gene has CDR1 MGHRA and CDR2 YSYEKL.

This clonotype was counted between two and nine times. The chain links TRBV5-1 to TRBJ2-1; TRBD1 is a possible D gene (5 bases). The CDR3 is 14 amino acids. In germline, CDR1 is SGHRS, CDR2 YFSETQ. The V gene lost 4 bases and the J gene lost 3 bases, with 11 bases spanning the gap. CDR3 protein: CASSDTGIYNEQFF. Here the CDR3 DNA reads TGCGCCAGCAGCGATACAGGAATCTACAATGAGCAGTTCTTC.

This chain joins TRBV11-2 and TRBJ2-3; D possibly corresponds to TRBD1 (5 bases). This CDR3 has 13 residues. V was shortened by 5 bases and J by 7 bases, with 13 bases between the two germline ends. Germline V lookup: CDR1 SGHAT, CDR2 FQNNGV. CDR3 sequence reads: CASSPDIFNTQYF. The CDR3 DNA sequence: TGTGCCAGCAGCCCGGACATCTTCAATACGCAGTATTTT.

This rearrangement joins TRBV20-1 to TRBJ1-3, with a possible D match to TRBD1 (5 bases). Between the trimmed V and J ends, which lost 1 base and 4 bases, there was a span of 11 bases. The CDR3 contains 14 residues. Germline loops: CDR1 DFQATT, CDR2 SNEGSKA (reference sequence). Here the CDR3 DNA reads TGCAGTGCTAGAGCCGGGACCGGGGGAAACACCATATATTTT. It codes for CSARAGTGGNTIYF.

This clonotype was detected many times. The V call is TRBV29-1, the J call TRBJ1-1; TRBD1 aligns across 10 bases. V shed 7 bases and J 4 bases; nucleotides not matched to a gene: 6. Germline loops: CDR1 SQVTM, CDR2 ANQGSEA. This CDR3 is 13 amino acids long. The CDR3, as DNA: TGCAGCGCAGGACAGGGGGTAGCCACTGAAGCTTTCTTT. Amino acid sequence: CSAGQGVATEAFF.

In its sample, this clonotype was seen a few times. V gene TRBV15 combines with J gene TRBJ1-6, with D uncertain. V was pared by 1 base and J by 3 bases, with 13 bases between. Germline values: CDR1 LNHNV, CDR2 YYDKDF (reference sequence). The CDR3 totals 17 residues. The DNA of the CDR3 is TGTGCCACCAGCAGAGTCCTCGAGGGCAACTATAATTCACCCCTCCACTTT. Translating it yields CATSRVLEGNYNSPLHF.

DNA of the CDR3: TGTGCCAGCCGGCACAGGGAAATGAACACTGAAGCTTTCTTT. Translated: CASRHREMNTEAFF. The chain links TRBV19 to TRBJ1-1, with D perhaps matching TRBD1 (6 bases). Germline-derived CDR1 and CDR2 are LNHDA and SQIVND (reference sequence). The V end was cut by 9 bases, the J end by 0 bases, with 14 bases between. This CDR3 comprises 14 residues.

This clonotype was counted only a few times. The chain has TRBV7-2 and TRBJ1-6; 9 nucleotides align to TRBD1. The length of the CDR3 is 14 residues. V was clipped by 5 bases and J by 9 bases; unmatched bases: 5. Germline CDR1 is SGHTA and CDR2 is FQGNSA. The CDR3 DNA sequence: TGTGCCAGCAGCCGGGACAGGGCTCCTTCACCCCTCCACTTT. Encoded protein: CASSRDRAPSPLHF.

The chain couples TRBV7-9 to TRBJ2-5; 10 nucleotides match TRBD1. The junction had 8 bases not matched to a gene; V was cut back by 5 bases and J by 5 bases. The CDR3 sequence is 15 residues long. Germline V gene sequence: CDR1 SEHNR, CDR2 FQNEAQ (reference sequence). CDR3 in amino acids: CASSPGTGVVETQYF. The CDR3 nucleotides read TGTGCCAGCAGCCCCGGGACAGGGGTTGTGGAGACCCAGTACTTC.

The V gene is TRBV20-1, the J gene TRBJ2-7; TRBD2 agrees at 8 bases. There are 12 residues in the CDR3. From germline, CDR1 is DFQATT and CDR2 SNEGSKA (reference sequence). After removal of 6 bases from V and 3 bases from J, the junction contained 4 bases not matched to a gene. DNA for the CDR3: TGCAGTGCGTCGACTAGCGTCTACGAGCAGTACTTC. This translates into CSASTSVYEQYF.

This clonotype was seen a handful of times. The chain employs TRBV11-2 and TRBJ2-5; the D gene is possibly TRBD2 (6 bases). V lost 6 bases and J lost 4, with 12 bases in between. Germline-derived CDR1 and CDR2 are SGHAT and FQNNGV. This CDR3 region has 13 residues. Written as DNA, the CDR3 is TGTGCCAGCAGGGAGGGGTGGCGAGAGACCCAGTACTTC. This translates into CASREGWRETQYF.

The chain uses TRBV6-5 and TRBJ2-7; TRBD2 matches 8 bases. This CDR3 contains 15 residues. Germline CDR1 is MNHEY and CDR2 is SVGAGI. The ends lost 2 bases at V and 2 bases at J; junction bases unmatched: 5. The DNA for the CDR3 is TGTGCCAGCAGTTACCGCCTGGGACTAGCCTACGAGCAGTACTTC. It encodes CASSYRLGLAYEQYF.

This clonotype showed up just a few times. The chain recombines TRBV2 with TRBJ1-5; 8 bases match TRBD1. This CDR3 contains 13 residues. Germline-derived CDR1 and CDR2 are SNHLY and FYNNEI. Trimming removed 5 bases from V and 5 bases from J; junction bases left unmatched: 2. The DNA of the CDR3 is TGTGCCAGCAGTAACAGGGGGGATCAGCCCCAGCATTTT. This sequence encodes CASSNRGDQPQHF.

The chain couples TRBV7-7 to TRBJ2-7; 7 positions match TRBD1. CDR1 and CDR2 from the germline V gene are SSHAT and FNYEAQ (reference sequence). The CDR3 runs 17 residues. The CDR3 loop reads CASSPTPDRILSYEQYV. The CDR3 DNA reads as TGTGCTAGCAGCCCGACACCGGACAGGATTTTATCGTACGAGCAGTACGTC.

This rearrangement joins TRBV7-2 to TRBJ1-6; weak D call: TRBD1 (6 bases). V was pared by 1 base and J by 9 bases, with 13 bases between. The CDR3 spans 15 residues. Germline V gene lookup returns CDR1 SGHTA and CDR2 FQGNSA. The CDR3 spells CASSLDPRDTSPLHF. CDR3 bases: TGTGCCAGCAGCTTAGATCCCCGGGACACTTCACCCCTCCACTTT.

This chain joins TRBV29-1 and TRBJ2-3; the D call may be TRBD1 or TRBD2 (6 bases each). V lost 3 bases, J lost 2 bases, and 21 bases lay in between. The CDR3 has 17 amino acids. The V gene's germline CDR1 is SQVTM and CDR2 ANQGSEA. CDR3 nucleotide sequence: TGCAGCGTTGATAAGGGAACGGGGGCCGCCCTCACAGATACGCAGTATTTT. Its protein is CSVDKGTGAALTDTQYF.

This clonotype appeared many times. The CDR3 region is CASRVAVSTDTQYF. CDR3 nucleotide sequence: TGCGCCAGCAGAGTAGCGGTGAGCACAGATACGCAGTATTTT. This sequence joins TRBV5-1 and TRBJ2-3; D is perhaps TRBD2 (6 bases). Per the germline V gene, CDR1 is SGHRS and CDR2 is YFSETQ. V was clipped by 5 bases and J by 0 bases, with 10 bases between them. The CDR3 runs 14 residues. Supplemented by reference TRBV5-1 and TRBJ2-3, the full variable domain reads KAGVTQTPRYLIKTRGQQVTLSCSPISGHRSVSWYQQTPGQGLQFLFEYFSETQRNKGNFPGRFSGRQFSNSRSEMNVSTLELGDSALYLCASRVAVSTDTQYFGPGTRLTVL.

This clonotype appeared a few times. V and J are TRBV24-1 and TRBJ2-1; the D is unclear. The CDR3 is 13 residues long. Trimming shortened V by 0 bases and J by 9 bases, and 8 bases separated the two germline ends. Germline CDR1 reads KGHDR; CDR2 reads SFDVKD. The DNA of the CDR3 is TGTGCCACCAGTGATTTGGTAGCCGCTGAGCAGTTCTTC. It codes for CATSDLVAAEQFF.

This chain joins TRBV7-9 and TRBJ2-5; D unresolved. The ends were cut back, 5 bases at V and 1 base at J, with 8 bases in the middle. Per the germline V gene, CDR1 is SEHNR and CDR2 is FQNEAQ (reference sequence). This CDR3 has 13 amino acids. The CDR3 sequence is CASSPQPQETQYF. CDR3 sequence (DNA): TGTGCCAGCAGCCCGCAACCCCAAGAGACCCAGTACTTC.

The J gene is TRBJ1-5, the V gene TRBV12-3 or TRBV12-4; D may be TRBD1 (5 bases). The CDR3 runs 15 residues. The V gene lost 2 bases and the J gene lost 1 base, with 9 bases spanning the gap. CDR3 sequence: CASSLFGGSNQPQHF. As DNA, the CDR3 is TGTGCCAGCAGTTTATTCGGGGGGAGCAATCAGCCCCAGCATTTT.

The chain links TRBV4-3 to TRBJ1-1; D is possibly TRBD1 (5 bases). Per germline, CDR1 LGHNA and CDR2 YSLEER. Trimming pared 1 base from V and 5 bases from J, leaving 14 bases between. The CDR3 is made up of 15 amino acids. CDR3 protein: CASSQGTRGRTEAFF. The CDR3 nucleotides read TGCGCCAGCAGCCAAGGGACCCGGGGGAGGACTGAAGCTTTCTTT.

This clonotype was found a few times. The CDR3 sequence: CASSPRGGPTDTQYF. The CDR3 region has the DNA TGTGCCAGCTCACCGCGAGGGGGCCCCACAGATACGCAGTATTTT. The rearrangement joins TRBV18 to TRBJ2-3; 7 bases are a match to TRBD1. Germline values: CDR1 KGHSH, CDR2 LQKENI. The ends lost 3 bases at V and 2 bases at J; junction bases unmatched: 5. CDR3 size: 15 residues.